Listed below are T cell receptor beta chains from one sample, sequenced in a study of blood T cell repertoires in COVID-19. Using immunoSEQ multiplex PCR, the repertoire was profiled, and TCRdb retains in-frame clones only, with some absent. The sample lists approximately 170,000 clones, roughly nine tenths occurring once. Sequencing was carried out using peripheral blood. These TCRs come from a man between 18 and 35 years old who had recovered from COVID-19. Both conserved end residues are part of each CDR3. D genes are given only for firm matches. Clone size appears in some rows only: once, few, many, or a class for an expanded clone.

d_gene,abundance,j_gene,v_gene,CDR3nt,CDR3aa
NA,NA,TRBJ1-1,TRBV7-6,TGTGCCAGCACCACCCCCGGGACTGAAGCTTTCTTT,CASTTPGTEAFF
NA,few,TRBJ1-5,TRBV7-9,TGTGCCAGCAGCCAAGGACTAGGCAATCAGCCCCAGCATTTT,CASSQGLGNQPQHF
TRBD2,NA,TRBJ2-3,TRBV28,TGTGCCAGCAGTCGCAAAGCGGGAGTTGATACGCAGTATTTT,CASSRKAGVDTQYF
TRBD1,NA,TRBJ2-1,TRBV24-1,TGTGCCACCAGTGCCCCCGGACAGGTTCGAAAGTTCTTC,CATSAPGQVRKFF
TRBD1,NA,TRBJ2-7,TRBV9,TGTGCCAGCAGCGCTGAGAGGACAGGGAAGTACGAGCAGTACTTC,CASSAERTGKYEQYF
TRBD2,NA,TRBJ2-5,TRBV7-2,TGTGCCAGCAGCTTAGTTCCAGCGGGAGTAGAGACCCAGTACTTC,CASSLVPAGVETQYF
TRBD1,NA,TRBJ2-3,TRBV4-1,TGCGCCAGCAGCCAAGAAGGGGGCTACGCAGATACGCAGTATTTT,CASSQEGGYADTQYF
NA,NA,TRBJ2-7,TRBV4-3,TGCGCCAGCAGCCAAGGTATTTCCAGTTCCTACGAGCAGTACTTC,CASSQGISSSYEQYF
NA,NA,TRBJ2-2,TRBV6-5,TGTGCCAGCATACTTGGCGGGTTCACCGGGGAGCTGTTTTTT,CASILGGFTGELFF
TRBD2,few,TRBJ2-2,TRBV7-8,TGTGCCAGCAGCTTTCTAGCGGGAAGGGTCTCCGGGGAGCTGTTTTTT,CASSFLAGRVSGELFF
NA,NA,TRBJ1-1,TRBV6-6,TGTGCCAGCAGTCCTGACGGGACTGGGACTGAAGCTTTCTTT,CASSPDGTGTEAFF
NA,NA,TRBJ1-5,TRBV6-4,TGTGCCAGCAGCGAAAGGGAGGGTTGGCAGCCCCAGCATTTT,CASSEREGWQPQHF
NA,NA,TRBJ1-1,TRBV19,TGTGCCAGTAGTATTAGTGTAGTGAACACTGAAGCTTTCTTT,CASSISVVNTEAFF
TRBD1,NA,TRBJ1-1,TRBV5-4,TGTGCCAGCAGCTTGGGACAGGGGGCTCTAATGAACACTGAAGCTTTCTTT,CASSLGQGALMNTEAFF
TRBD1,NA,TRBJ2-7,TRBV16,TGTGCCAACACCAAAGCGAACCCGGGACAGGGGGTTTCTAAGCAGTACTTC,CANTKANPGQGVSKQYF
TRBD1,NA,TRBJ1-5,TRBV5-6,TGTGCCAGCAGCTTATCACAGGGGGCGACAGGACAGCCCCAGCATTTT,CASSLSQGATGQPQHF
TRBD1,NA,TRBJ2-2,TRBV6-5,TGTGCCAGCAGTTACCTGAGGGGGCGAGGCACCGGGGAGCTGTTTTTT,CASSYLRGRGTGELFF
NA,once,TRBJ1-1,TRBV10-3,TGTGCCATCAGTGCCACGGCGGCAGAAGCTTTCTTT,CAISATAAEAFF
NA,few,TRBJ2-2,TRBV3-1/TRBV3-2,TGTGCCAGCAGACCCACAGGGAGCACCGGGGAGCTGTTTTTT,CASRPTGSTGELFF
TRBD1,NA,TRBJ1-2,TRBV5-1,TGCGCCAGCAGCTCCGGACAGGGAAGGAATGGTGGCTACACCTTC,CASSSGQGRNGGYTF
NA,NA,TRBJ2-7,TRBV5-6,TGTGCCAGCAGCTCCCGCGGCCTAGCAGGCTACGAGCAGTACTTC,CASSSRGLAGYEQYF
NA,NA,TRBJ2-1,TRBV9,TGTGCCAGCAGCGTTCGGGATCCACGTGATAGCTCCTACAATGAGCAGTTCTTC,CASSVRDPRDSSYNEQFF
NA,few,TRBJ2-7,TRBV10-2,TGCGCCAGCAGTGAGTCTGCCAGGTTACCGTACGAGCAGTACTTC,CASSESARLPYEQYF
NA,once,TRBJ1-2,TRBV24-1,TGTGCCACCAGCGGAGGAGGACTCCCCCCTAACTATGGCTACACCTTC,CATSGGGLPPNYGYTF
TRBD2,NA,TRBJ2-3,TRBV25-1,TGTGCCAGCAGTAAGAGCGGGATGCCGTTCTGGGCAGATACGCAGTATTTT,CASSKSGMPFWADTQYF
NA,NA,TRBJ1-6,TRBV4-3,TGCGCCAGCAGCCGAGAGTATGGACAGCGTAGCTCCTATAATTCACCCCTCCACTTT,CASSREYGQRSSYNSPLHF
NA,NA,TRBJ1-2,TRBV9,TGTGCCAGCAGGGCTAGTACCACCCAAGGCTACACCTTC,CASRASTTQGYTF
TRBD1,NA,TRBJ1-5,TRBV28,TGTGCCAGCGGCTTACAGGGGTGGCCCCAGCATTTT,CASGLQGWPQHF
NA,once,TRBJ2-3,TRBV5-1,TGCGCCAGCAGGCGCGACAGAGCTTCTAGCACAGATACGCAGTATTTT,CASRRDRASSTDTQYF
TRBD2,NA,TRBJ2-3,TRBV29-1,TGCAGCGTAAAGACTAGCGGGAGGGGAAATACGCAGTATTTT,CSVKTSGRGNTQYF
NA,NA,TRBJ1-5,TRBV6-5,TGTGCCAGCAACCCAGGGTGGTTGAGCAATCAGCCCCAGCATTTT,CASNPGWLSNQPQHF
NA,NA,TRBJ1-1,TRBV30,TGTGCCTGGAGTGTAGGGGTCACTGAAGCTTTCTTT,CAWSVGVTEAFF
TRBD2,NA,TRBJ2-5,TRBV7-2,TGTGCCAGCAGCTTAGCAGGTTTTCGGACTAGCGGGAGGGCCGTGCACTTC,CASSLAGFRTSGRAVHF
NA,NA,TRBJ2-1,TRBV5-1,TGCGCCAGCAGGGGCCAGGGGTATGAGCAGTTCTTC,CASRGQGYEQFF
TRBD1,NA,TRBJ2-1,TRBV6-6,TGTGCCAGCACCACTCGAGGCAGGGGGTGGGATGAGCAGTTCTTC,CASTTRGRGWDEQFF
NA,NA,TRBJ2-1,TRBV5-4,TGTGCCAGCAGCCAACGCAGGGCCCATGAGCAGTTCTTC,CASSQRRAHEQFF
NA,NA,TRBJ1-2,TRBV12-3/TRBV12-4,TGTGCCAGCAGTCAATTTTGGGGGGGTGGCTACACCTTC,CASSQFWGGGYTF
NA,NA,TRBJ1-5,TRBV7-9,TGTGCCAGCAGCACGGAGGGCAATCAGCCCCAGCATTTT,CASSTEGNQPQHF
NA,NA,TRBJ2-1,TRBV18,TGTGCCAGCTCACCACCTGGAAGGGGATCGGACAATGAGCAGTTCTTC,CASSPPGRGSDNEQFF
NA,NA,TRBJ1-1,TRBV19,TGTGCCAGTATGGACGGGGGTGACACTGAAGCTTTCTTT,CASMDGGDTEAFF
NA,NA,TRBJ2-7,TRBV4-3,TGCGCCAGCAGCCAGGAGGACTCATCCTACGAGCAGTACTTC,CASSQEDSSYEQYF
TRBD1,NA,TRBJ1-3,TRBV28,TGTGCCAGCAGTTTCCAGCGGACAGGGGGCGCTGGAAACACCATATATTTT,CASSFQRTGGAGNTIYF
NA,NA,TRBJ2-7,TRBV13,TGTGCCAGCAGCTCCCTATTGAGGTCCTACGAGCAGTACTTC,CASSSLLRSYEQYF
NA,NA,TRBJ2-5,TRBV7-9,TGTGCCAGCAGCAGCATAGAGACCCAGTACTTC,CASSSIETQYF
NA,NA,TRBJ1-2,TRBV27,TGTGCCAGCAGTTTTGGTGGGATCCGACAGTTTCAGGATCGGGGCTACACCTTC,CASSFGGIRQFQDRGYTF
TRBD2,NA,TRBJ2-2,TRBV3-1/TRBV3-2,TGTGCCAGCAGTCTACTAGCGGGGGGCACCGGGGAGCTGTTTTTT,CASSLLAGGTGELFF
NA,NA,TRBJ2-1,TRBV7-2,TGTGCCAGCAGCTTAGGCGGGCTGGTCGATGAGCAGTTCTTC,CASSLGGLVDEQFF
NA,NA,TRBJ1-6,TRBV5-4,TGTGCCAGCAGCTCGGACACCCATTCACCCCTCCACTTT,CASSSDTHSPLHF
NA,NA,TRBJ1-1,TRBV5-1,TGCGCCAGCAGCAAGGGGGTTTTTGTAGCTGAAGCTTTCTTT,CASSKGVFVAEAFF
NA,NA,TRBJ2-2,TRBV20-1,TGCAGTGCTAGTAGGGCTGGCGGGGACAACACCGGGGAGCTGTTTTTT,CSASRAGGDNTGELFF
NA,NA,TRBJ2-1,TRBV7-9,TGTGCCAGCAGACCTCAGGGGCTGGAGACCTCCTACAATGAGCAGTTCTTC,CASRPQGLETSYNEQFF
NA,few,TRBJ1-6,TRBV30,TGTGCCTGGAGGTACAACAATTCACCCCTCCACTTT,CAWRYNNSPLHF
NA,NA,TRBJ1-2,TRBV28,TGTGCCATCCAACAGGGAGAGATTAGTGGCTACACCTTC,CAIQQGEISGYTF
NA,NA,TRBJ2-3,TRBV7-8,TGTGCCAGCAGCTTCCGAGGCACTCGGGATACGCAGTATTTT,CASSFRGTRDTQYF
TRBD1,NA,TRBJ1-6,TRBV27,TGTGCCAGCACCCCTCGGACAGGGGGCCCGGGGGGGTATAATTCACCCCTCCACTTT,CASTPRTGGPGGYNSPLHF
TRBD1,NA,TRBJ2-7,TRBV19,TGTGCCAGTAGTCTCTCGGGACAGGGTTACCACGAGCAGTACTTC,CASSLSGQGYHEQYF
TRBD1,NA,TRBJ1-2,TRBV19,TGTGCCAGTAGGGGGACAGGAGCAAACTATGGCTACACCTTC,CASRGTGANYGYTF
NA,NA,TRBJ1-2,TRBV12-3/TRBV12-4,TGTGCCAGCAGTCCCAAGGAGGGCAAAACCACCTTC,CASSPKEGKTTF
NA,NA,TRBJ2-7,TRBV6-6,TGTGCCAGCGCGGAGGGACCATCCTACGAGCAGTACTTC,CASAEGPSYEQYF